These T cell receptor beta chains were read from a single sample in a study of shared clonotypes between healthy human individuals. Libraries were prepared by immunoSEQ multiplex PCR; TCRdb keeps only in-frame clonotypes and omits some of them. The sample holds nearly 2 million clones, over 85% seen once. Sequenced sample: naive CD8+ T cells sorted from blood. Receptors originate from a man aged 18 to 35 in good health. Each CDR3 is given with its conserved first and last residue. D genes are given only for firm matches.

v_call	d_call	j_call	cdr3_nt	cdr3_aa
TRBV5-6	TRBD1	TRBJ2-5	TGTGCCAGCAGCCTCGCAGGGGGCGGTCAAGAGACCCAGTACTTC	CASSLAGGGQETQYF
TRBV7-9	-	TRBJ1-2	TGTGCCAGCAGCTTAGGGGGGGACGGCTACACCTTC	CASSLGGDGYTF
TRBV10-3	TRBD2	TRBJ2-4	TGTGCCATCAGTGAGTCGGGGGGGAACATTCAGTACTTC	CAISESGGNIQYF
TRBV7-8	TRBD1	TRBJ2-7	TGTGCCAGCAGCTTTACAGGGGCCGAGCAGTACTTC	CASSFTGAEQYF
TRBV13	-	TRBJ2-1	TGTGCCAGCAGCTTCGAGCGGTCATACAATGAGCAGTTCTTC	CASSFERSYNEQFF
TRBV13	TRBD1	TRBJ2-5	TGTGCCAGCAGCGACAACAGGGGTGAGACCCAGTACTTC	CASSDNRGETQYF
TRBV19	TRBD1	TRBJ1-5	TGTGCCAGTACCCTAATGCCAGGGGGCAACAATCAGCCCCAGCATTTT	CASTLMPGGNNQPQHF
TRBV27	TRBD2	TRBJ2-1	TGTGCCAGCAGTTTAAGTGTGCTAGCGGGGACCATTGAGCAGTTCTTC	CASSLSVLAGTIEQFF
TRBV9	TRBD2	TRBJ2-7	TGTGCCAGCAGCGTAGAATTAGCGGGAGGGCCGTCCGAGCAGTACTTC	CASSVELAGGPSEQYF
TRBV9	-	TRBJ2-1	TGTGCCAGCAGCGTAGTATCGGAGGGTGCAAATGAGCAGTTCTTC	CASSVVSEGANEQFF